A single sample is the source of the 8 T cell receptor beta chains below, sequenced in a study of shared clonotypes between healthy human individuals. Positively selected for CCR7, the CD45RO-negative cells used as naive CD8 cells excluded terminally differentiated effector memory CD45RA+ cells. The assay was immunoSEQ multiplex PCR, and TCRdb's table has in-frame clones only and misses some. The sample lists under 700,000 clones; roughly 95% were seen once. The sample was naive CD8+ T cells sorted from blood. These receptors originate from a woman in her thirties in good health.

The chain couples TRBV6-5 to TRBJ2-7, with 10 nucleotides matching TRBD1. Germline V gene lookup returns CDR1 MNHEY and CDR2 SVGAGI. The trim removed 6 bases at V and 7 bases at J, leaving 12 bases unmatched. The CDR3 runs 15 residues. CDR3 protein: CASRESDRGLGEQYF. For the CDR3, the DNA is TGTGCCAGCAGAGAAAGCGACAGGGGGCTGGGGGAGCAGTACTTC.

This chain joins TRBV11-2 and TRBJ2-1; D is unresolved. The germline V gene encodes CDR1 SGHAT and CDR2 FQNNGV. Trimming cost V 4 bases and J 0 bases, with 13 bases left between them. This CDR3 is 16 amino acids long. DNA of the CDR3: TGTGCCAGCAGCTCCCCAGGTGGCGGCTCCTACAATGAGCAGTTCTTC. Protein: CASSSPGGGSYNEQFF.

The CDR3 DNA sequence: TGTGCCAGCAGTTTAAACTCTAACCGCGGCACCGGGGAGCTGTTTTTT. Its translation is CASSLNSNRGTGELFF. The chain is built from TRBV27 and TRBJ2-2; no firm D call. V was shortened by 2 bases and J by 4 bases, with 14 bases between the two germline ends. The germline CDR1 and CDR2 sequences are MNHEY and SMNVEV (reference sequence). This CDR3 is built from 16 residues.

CDR3 protein: CASSLDERYEQYF. DNA for the CDR3: TGTGCCAGCAGCTTGGACGAGCGGTACGAGCAGTACTTC. The rearrangement joins TRBV5-4 to TRBJ2-7; a weak D match, TRBD2 (5 bases). V was clipped by 0 bases and J by 4 bases, with 8 bases between them. Germline CDR1 SGHNT, CDR2 YYREEE (reference sequence). The CDR3 is 13 residues long.

This chain links TRBV4-1 with TRBJ2-7; D gene uncertain. The length of the CDR3 is 13 residues. CDR1 is MGHRA, CDR2 YSYEKL, per germline. The V and J ends lost 0 bases and 3 bases respectively, with 6 bases between them. The CDR3 here is CASSQDGYYEQYF. CDR3 nucleotides: TGCGCCAGCAGCCAAGATGGGTACTACGAGCAGTACTTC.

The chain joins TRBV2 to TRBJ2-3; 7 bases agree with TRBD1. The germline V gene encodes CDR1 SNHLY and CDR2 FYNNEI. With 3 bases clipped from V and 5 bases from J, the junction kept 5 bases outside the gene matches. This CDR3 spans 14 amino acids. The CDR3: CASSELAGGDTQYF. CDR3 in DNA: TGTGCCAGCAGTGAGTTAGCAGGGGGAGATACGCAGTATTTT.

The chain combines TRBV30 with TRBJ2-3; TRBD2 is a possible D gene (6 bases). The CDR3 is 13 residues long. The ends were cut back, 2 bases at V and 3 bases at J, with 9 bases in the middle. Germline CDR1 is GTSNPN and CDR2 is SVGIG (reference sequence). The CDR3 loop reads CAWSWRVTDTQYF. The CDR3, as DNA: TGTGCCTGGAGTTGGAGGGTGACAGATACGCAGTATTTT.

V and J are TRBV6-5 and TRBJ1-2; perhaps TRBD1 as D (5 bases). Trimming stripped 2 bases from V and 3 bases from J, with 13 bases between. Germline values: CDR1 MNHEY, CDR2 SVGAGI. This CDR3 has 15 residues. The CDR3 nucleotides are TGTGCCAGCAGTTACACCATAAGGGGATACTATGGCTACACCTTC. It encodes CASSYTIRGYYGYTF.